The entry below describes one TCR beta chain. Its antigen is unidentified. Each patient went into thyroid surgery without having received any treatment. The data were obtained in a study of metastatic and nonmetastatic thyroid tumors. Study information: Blood and tumor or nodule tissue repertoires from malignant and benign thyroid patients were compared.

The CDR3 is made up of 15 amino acids. Looked up from germline, CDR1 is SEHNR and CDR2 is FQNEAQ (reference sequence). J lost 0 bases, V lost 1 base, and 3 bases had no gene match. Whole-study findings and limits: The study reportedly found significantly higher TCR beta diversity in malignant thyroid tumors than benign nodules, in blood and tumor.

TCRdb re-processed the PCR reads through MiXCR. Of about 21,000 clones in the sample, roughly 28% were seen once. The receptor was isolated from a male donor with papillary thyroid cancer or a benign thyroid nodule (not recorded which). Some clones in this sample may be carry-over from other donors' samples. This chain links TRBV7-9 with TRBJ2-7; the match to TRBD1 covers 7 bases. Sequencing input: tumor tissue. CDR3 coding DNA: TGTGCCAGCAGCTTAGAAGGGGGCGTCTCCTACGAGCAGTACTTC. This codes for CASSLEGGVSYEQYF.